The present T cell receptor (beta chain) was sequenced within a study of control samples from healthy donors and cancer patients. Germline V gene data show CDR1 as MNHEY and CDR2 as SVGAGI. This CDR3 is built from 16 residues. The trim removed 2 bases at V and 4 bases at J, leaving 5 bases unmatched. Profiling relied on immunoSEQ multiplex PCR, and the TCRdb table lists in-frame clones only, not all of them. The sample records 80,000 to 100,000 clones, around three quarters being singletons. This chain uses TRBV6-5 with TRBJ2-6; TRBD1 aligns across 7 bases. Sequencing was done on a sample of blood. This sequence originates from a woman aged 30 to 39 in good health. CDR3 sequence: CASSYAGGWGANVLTF. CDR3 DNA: TGTGCCAGCAGTTACGCAGGGGGTTGGGGGGCCAACGTCCTGACTTTC.